Listed below are T cell receptor beta chains from one sample, sequenced in a study of blood T cell repertoires in COVID-19. Repertoires were generated with immunoSEQ multiplex PCR, while TCRdb's copy carries only in-frame clones and drops some. The data show roughly 45,000 clones, with roughly 85% seen just once and around 13% held by the top ten. Sequencing used peripheral blood. These receptors were collected from a human donor in a cohort sampled during active COVID-19. Both conserved end residues are part of each CDR3. The order of the fields is clone size, J gene, D gene, V gene, CDR3 protein, CDR3 DNA. The D gene is left open where the match is weak. A clone size is listed for some rows: how often the clone was seen (once, few, many), or a class if it is expanded.

. | TRBJ1-5 | . | TRBV18 | CASSPPSGSRNQPQHF | TGTGCCAGCTCACCACCATCGGGGTCCCGCAATCAGCCCCAGCATTTT
. | TRBJ1-1 | TRBD1 | TRBV19 | CASSIGTDHTTEAFF | TGTGCCAGTAGTATTGGGACAGATCATACCACTGAAGCTTTCTTT
once | TRBJ1-2 | . | TRBV6-5 | CASSLTSTDYGYTF | TGTGCCAGCAGCCTAACAAGTACAGACTATGGCTACACCTTC
. | TRBJ1-3 | TRBD1 | TRBV4-3 | CASSQGLGDRGIYTIYF | TGCGCCAGCAGCCAAGGATTGGGGGACAGGGGGATTTACACCATATATTTT
. | TRBJ1-1 | . | TRBV15 | CATSKGRSGRNTEAFF | TGTGCCACCAGCAAGGGGAGGTCCGGACGGAACACTGAAGCTTTCTTT
. | TRBJ1-4 | . | TRBV3-1/TRBV3-2 | CASSLRTASSNEKLFF | TGTGCCAGCAGCCTTAGGACAGCCTCTTCTAATGAAAAACTGTTTTTT
. | TRBJ1-2 | . | TRBV19 | CASSTPTGNYGYTF | TGTGCCAGTAGTACCCCAACAGGAAACTATGGCTACACCTTC
once | TRBJ1-6 | TRBD1 | TRBV3-1/TRBV3-2 | CASSLGTGDSPLHF | TGTGCCAGCAGCCTCGGGACAGGGGATTCACCCCTCCACTTT
. | TRBJ1-2 | TRBD1 | TRBV4-1 | CASSQDRGPFGYTF | TGCGCCAGCAGCCAAGACAGGGGGCCGTTTGGCTACACCTTC
. | TRBJ1-2 | . | TRBV28 | CASGGLSVANYGYTF | TGTGCCAGCGGCGGCTTATCGGTAGCTAACTATGGCTACACCTTC
. | TRBJ1-2 | TRBD1 | TRBV4-3 | CASSQDLGQQRLLYGYTF | TGCGCCAGCAGCCAAGATTTGGGACAGCAACGCCTTCTCTATGGCTACACCTTC
once | TRBJ1-2 | . | TRBV29-1 | CSVEDRVNLYGYTF | TGCAGCGTTGAAGATCGGGTCAATTTATATGGCTACACCTTC
. | TRBJ2-1 | . | TRBV3-1/TRBV3-2 | CASSQEGDTQGGYSSYNEQFF | TGTGCCAGCAGCCAAGAGGGGGACACCCAGGGGGGATATAGCTCCTACAATGAGCAGTTCTTC
. | TRBJ2-7 | . | TRBV19 | CASSIGRAPLDEQYF | TGTGCCAGTAGTATAGGCAGGGCCCCATTGGACGAGCAGTACTTC
. | TRBJ1-4 | . | TRBV11-1 | CASSQQGTNEKLFF | TGTGCCAGCAGCCAGCAGGGAACTAATGAAAAACTGTTTTTT
once | TRBJ2-7 | . | TRBV6-4 | CASSVRIGYEQYF | TGTGCCAGCAGCGTCAGGATTGGCTACGAGCAGTACTTC
. | TRBJ1-4 | . | TRBV3-1/TRBV3-2 | CASSPRGGMEKLFF | TGTGCCAGCTCACCCCGGGGTGGTATGGAAAAACTGTTTTTT
. | TRBJ2-3 | TRBD2 | TRBV9 | CASSERGGGYTDTQYF | TGTGCCAGCAGCGAGAGGGGCGGGGGGTACACAGATACGCAGTATTTT